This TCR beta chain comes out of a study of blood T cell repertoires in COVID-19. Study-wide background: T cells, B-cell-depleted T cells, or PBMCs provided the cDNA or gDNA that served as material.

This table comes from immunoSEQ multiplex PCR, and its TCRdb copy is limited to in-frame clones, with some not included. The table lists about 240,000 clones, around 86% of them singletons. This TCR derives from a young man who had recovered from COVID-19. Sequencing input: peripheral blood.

For the CDR3, the DNA is TGCGCCAGCAGCGCGGGGACAGGGATAGGGTCTGGCATATATTTT. Protein product: CASSAGTGIGSGIYF. The chain joins TRBV5-1 to TRBJ1-3; 9 bases are a match to TRBD1. V shed 4 bases, J shed 12 bases, and the junction held 14 bases outside the gene matches. The CDR3 runs to 15 residues. The germline gives CDR1 SGHRS, CDR2 YFSETQ.